The 27 T cell receptor beta chains reported below all come from one sample, sequenced in a study of T cell responses to AZD1222 COVID-19 vaccine. Repertoires were generated with immunoSEQ multiplex PCR, while TCRdb's copy carries only in-frame clones and drops some. There are 110,000 or so clones in the sample; around 84% occur only once, and 17% lies in the top ten. Specimen: peripheral blood, collected 28 days after the second AZD1222 dose. The source is an adult who received the AZD1222 COVID-19 vaccine.

CDR3 region: CATRGARDGYTF. The CDR3 DNA reads TGTGCCACCAGGGGGGCGAGGGATGGCTACACCTTC. The gene calls are TRBV24-1 and TRBJ1-2, with D perhaps matching TRBD1 (6 bases). CDR3 size: 12 residues. V dropped 7 bases and J dropped 6 bases, with 11 bases sitting between them. From germline, CDR1 is KGHDR and CDR2 SFDVKD.

In this sample, this clone turned up once. The chain couples TRBV11-2 to TRBJ1-4; 12 positions match TRBD1. Losses at the gene ends were 4 bases for V and 6 bases for J; bases not matched to a gene: 3. CDR1 is SGHAT, CDR2 FQNNGV, per germline. This CDR3 spans 15 amino acids. The CDR3 nucleotides read TGTGCCAGCAGCTCCGGGACAGGGGGCTATGAAAAACTGTTTTTT. This codes for CASSSGTGGYEKLFF. Filled out from reference TRBV11-2 and TRBJ1-4, the complete variable domain reads EAGVAQSPRYKIIEKRQSVAFWCNPISGHATLYWYQQILGQGPKLLIQFQNNGVVDDSQLPKDRFSAERLKGVDSTLKIQPAKLEDSAVYLCASSSGTGGYEKLFFGSGTQLSVL.

The chain joins TRBV23-1 to TRBJ1-3, with TRBD1 matching over 8 bases. TRBV23-1 counts as an open reading frame of uncertain function. The CDR3 runs 18 residues. Trimming cost V 2 bases and J 4 bases; bases outside gene matches: 13. The CDR3 loop reads CASSQAEETGERGNTIYF. The CDR3 nucleotides are TGCGCCAGCAGTCAAGCTGAAGAGACAGGGGAAAGGGGAAACACCATATATTTT.

This clone is a singleton in its sample. The rearrangement links TRBV19 to TRBJ1-1; TRBD1 agrees at 8 bases. Germline V gives CDR1 LNHDA, CDR2 SQIVND (reference sequence). The trim removed 6 bases at V and 4 bases at J, leaving 4 bases unmatched. The CDR3 loop spans 13 amino acids. The CDR3 protein is CASRTGVITEAFF. Here the CDR3 DNA reads TGTGCCAGTAGGACAGGGGTTATCACTGAAGCTTTCTTT.

This chain uses TRBV5-1 with TRBJ1-3; D ambiguous. Per the germline V gene, CDR1 is SGHRS and CDR2 is YFSETQ. The V end was cut by 5 bases, the J end by 1 base, with 10 bases between. This CDR3 has 14 residues. The CDR3 sequence is CASSPEGSGNTIYF. The CDR3, as DNA: TGCGCCAGCAGTCCAGAGGGTTCTGGAAACACCATATATTTT.

V usage is TRBV23-1 and J usage is TRBJ2-2; 7 bases match TRBD2. TRBV23-1 is an ORF; its function is uncertain. This CDR3 is 14 amino acids long. J gave up 4 bases and V 8 bases, and 7 bases lay outside the gene matches. This CDR3 is CASGFGGGTGELFF. The CDR3 DNA is TGCGCCAGCGGATTTGGGGGGGGCACCGGGGAGCTGTTTTTT.

The V gene is TRBV12-1, the J gene TRBJ2-1; the table's D gene call, TRBD2, was not cross checked with the DNA. TRBV12-1 has pseudogene status. The CDR3 runs 14 residues. The CDR3 spells CAPPIRFSYNEQFF. DNA for the CDR3: TGTGCCCCGCCTATACGTTTCTCCTACAATGAGCAGTTCTTC.

V and J are TRBV19 and TRBJ2-7; the D gene is possibly TRBD1 (6 bases). The CDR3 loop spans 16 amino acids. Germline V gene lookup returns CDR1 LNHDA and CDR2 SQIVND (reference sequence). The ends were cut back, 5 bases at V and 2 bases at J, with 19 bases in the middle. In DNA, the CDR3 is TGTGCCAGTAGTTCCTATGGGACACCCGTCCCCTACGAGCAGTACTTC. Its translation is CASSSYGTPVPYEQYF.

The rearrangement links TRBV29-1 to TRBJ2-7; maybe TRBD2 (5 bases). Per germline, CDR1 SQVTM and CDR2 ANQGSEA. Trimming took 5 bases from V and 7 from J, leaving 15 bases between them. The CDR3 loop spans 12 amino acids. CDR3 sequence: CSVKSGNREQYF. CDR3 nucleotide sequence: TGCAGCGTTAAGTCCGGGAACCGGGAGCAGTACTTC.

The table lists this clone with many counts. This chain joins TRBV6-4 and TRBJ2-3; 8 bases fit TRBD2. The length of the CDR3 is 15 residues. Germline CDR1 reads MRHNA; CDR2 reads SNTAGT. V was clipped by 0 bases and J by 1 base; unmatched bases: 0. The CDR3 protein is CASSDSSGGTDTQYF. In DNA form, the CDR3 reads TGTGCCAGCAGTGACTCTAGCGGGGGCACAGATACGCAGTATTTT.

The gene calls are TRBV5-6 and TRBJ2-7; 11 positions agree with TRBD2. J gave up 4 bases and V 4 bases, and 13 bases lay outside the gene matches. Germline V CDR1 and CDR2: SGHDT, YYEEEE. The CDR3 is 17 residues long. In DNA, the CDR3 is TGTGCCAGCAGCCCCCTTACCGCTAGCGGGAGGACATACGAGCAGTACTTC. It translates to CASSPLTASGRTYEQYF.

V usage is TRBV4-3 and J usage is TRBJ2-3; D is unresolved. V was shortened by 0 bases and J by 3 bases, with 16 bases between the two germline ends. Germline-derived CDR1 and CDR2 are LGHNA and YSLEER. The CDR3 length is 17 residues. In DNA form, the CDR3 reads TGCGCCAGCAGCCAAGAATTCAGCCCTATCCGGACAGATACGCAGTATTTT. Translation: CASSQEFSPIRTDTQYF.

This clone was recorded only once. The chain carries TRBV19 and TRBJ2-2; D may be TRBD2 (5 bases). The V end lost 1 base, the J end lost 6 bases, and 15 bases lay between the germline ends. The CDR3 consists of 16 residues. The germline CDR1 and CDR2 sequences are LNHDA and SQIVND (reference sequence). CDR3 loop: CASSIVTHAGSGELFF. The CDR3 bases are TGTGCCAGTAGTATAGTAACTCACGCGGGTTCCGGGGAGCTGTTTTTT.

The genes are TRBV10-3 and TRBJ2-7; maybe TRBD2 (6 bases). In germline, CDR1 is ENHRY, CDR2 SYGVKD. This CDR3 is 12 amino acids long. The germline V and J ends were trimmed by 8 bases and 2 bases, with 10 bases remaining between them. CDR3 nucleotides: TGTGCCATCGGACGGGAGCCCTACGAGCAGTACTTC. This translates into CAIGREPYEQYF.

CDR3 sequence: CAIAKLNTEAFF. In DNA form, the CDR3 reads TGTGCCATCGCAAAATTGAACACTGAAGCTTTCTTT. V usage is TRBV10-3 and J usage is TRBJ1-1; D is ambiguous. The V end lost 8 bases, the J end lost 0 bases, and 7 bases lay between the germline ends. This CDR3 is 12 amino acids long. The germline gives CDR1 ENHRY, CDR2 SYGVKD.

This clone has only a few counts. V gene TRBV20-1 combines with J gene TRBJ2-1; no definite D call. Germline V gene lookup returns CDR1 DFQATT and CDR2 SNEGSKA (reference sequence). V shed 3 bases and J shed 4 bases, with 4 bases lying between them. The CDR3 sequence is 11 residues long. The DNA of the CDR3 is TGCAGTGCTAGGCAGTACAATGAGCAGTTCTTC. This codes for CSARQYNEQFF.

This chain links TRBV20-1 with TRBJ2-4; TRBD2 matches 8 bases. Germline CDR1 is DFQATT and CDR2 is SNEGSKA (reference sequence). This CDR3 comprises 11 residues. The CDR3 protein is CRTGGPNIQYF. CDR3 DNA: TGCAGGACGGGGGGGCCGAACATTCAGTACTTC.

This clone was counted once. The chain has TRBV29-1 and TRBJ2-7; D not resolved. CDR3 length equals 11 residues. Germline CDR1 SQVTM, CDR2 ANQGSEA. V lost 4 bases and J 3 bases, leaving 7 bases between the germline ends. The CDR3 DNA sequence: TGCAGCGTTGTCTCCCTCTACGAGCAGTACTTC. Encoded protein: CSVVSLYEQYF.

The J gene is TRBJ1-2, the V gene TRBV5-5; 9 bases are a match to TRBD1. After removal of 4 bases from V and 7 bases from J, the junction contained 11 bases not matched to a gene. There are 15 residues in the CDR3. Looked up from germline, CDR1 is SGHKS and CDR2 is YYEKEE (reference sequence). As DNA, the CDR3 is TGTGCCAGCAGCCTCCGGGACAGGGTTTCCTTTGGCTACACCTTC. It codes for CASSLRDRVSFGYTF.

The CDR3 DNA is TGTGCCAGCAGTTACTCGATAGATAACTATGGCTACACCTTC. Protein sequence: CASSYSIDNYGYTF. The chain links TRBV6-5 to TRBJ1-2; D uncertain. Germline-derived CDR1 and CDR2 are MNHEY and SVGAGI. CDR3 length: 14 residues. V shed 0 bases and J shed 1 base, with 6 bases lying between them.

This clone was seen a single time. Here the CDR3 reads CATSRGTATNEKLFF. As DNA, the CDR3 is TGTGCCACCAGCAGAGGGACGGCAACTAATGAAAAACTGTTTTTT. The rearrangement joins TRBV15 to TRBJ1-4; no firm D call. V lost 1 base and J 0 bases, leaving 6 bases between the germline ends. Germline V gene sequence: CDR1 LNHNV, CDR2 YYDKDF (reference sequence). The CDR3 consists of 15 residues.

V and J are TRBV2 and TRBJ2-2; D is uncertain. CDR1 and CDR2 (germline): SNHLY, FYNNEI. The CDR3 runs to 10 residues. The V end was cut by 8 bases, the J end by 7 bases, with 5 bases between. This chain's CDR3 is CASWHGELFF. In nucleotides, the CDR3 is TGTGCCAGCTGGCACGGGGAGCTGTTTTTT.

The chain links TRBV5-4 to TRBJ1-5, with 7 bases identical to TRBD1. This CDR3 is built from 14 residues. V lost 4 bases, J lost 1 base, and 2 bases stayed unmatched. The germline CDR1 and CDR2 sequences are SGHNT and YYREEE (reference sequence). The CDR3 region has the DNA TGTGCCAGCAGCAGGGGACAGAGCAATCAGCCCCAGCATTTT. It translates to CASSRGQSNQPQHF.

This clone occurred once. V usage is TRBV5-4 and J usage is TRBJ2-5, with D uncertain. V lost 8 bases, J lost 0 bases, and 14 bases lay in between. In germline, CDR1 is SGHNT, CDR2 YYREEE (reference sequence). CDR3 size: 14 residues. The DNA for the CDR3 is TGTGCCAGTCGAGACCTTCTGAACCAAGAGACCCAGTACTTC. This gives the protein CASRDLLNQETQYF.

The chain employs TRBV7-9 and TRBJ1-4; a weak D match, TRBD1 (5 bases). The germline V gene encodes CDR1 SEHNR and CDR2 FQNEAQ (reference sequence). With 0 bases removed from V and 4 bases from J, the gap between germline ends came to 9 bases. The CDR3 runs 15 residues. CDR3 nucleotides: TGTGCCAGCAGCTTAGCGAGGGGTGATAATGAAAAACTGTTTTTT. This sequence encodes CASSLARGDNEKLFF.

This clone appeared a few times. The chain links TRBV7-2 to TRBJ2-1; D possibly corresponds to TRBD2 (5 bases). With 6 bases removed from V and 0 bases from J, the gap between germline ends came to 12 bases. The CDR3 loop spans 15 amino acids. Germline CDR1 and CDR2: SGHTA and FQGNSA. CDR3 DNA sequence: TGTGCCAGCAGACCGAGCGGTAGCTCCTACAATGAGCAGTTCTTC. Protein: CASRPSGSSYNEQFF.

The chain is built from TRBV6-5 and TRBJ2-7; D gene ambiguous. With 4 bases removed from V and 0 bases from J, the gap between germline ends came to 10 bases. CDR3 length: 14 residues. Per the germline V gene, CDR1 is MNHEY and CDR2 is SVGAGI. CDR3 loop: CASSWAGDSYEQYF. The CDR3 DNA sequence: TGTGCCAGCAGTTGGGCAGGCGACTCCTACGAGCAGTACTTC.